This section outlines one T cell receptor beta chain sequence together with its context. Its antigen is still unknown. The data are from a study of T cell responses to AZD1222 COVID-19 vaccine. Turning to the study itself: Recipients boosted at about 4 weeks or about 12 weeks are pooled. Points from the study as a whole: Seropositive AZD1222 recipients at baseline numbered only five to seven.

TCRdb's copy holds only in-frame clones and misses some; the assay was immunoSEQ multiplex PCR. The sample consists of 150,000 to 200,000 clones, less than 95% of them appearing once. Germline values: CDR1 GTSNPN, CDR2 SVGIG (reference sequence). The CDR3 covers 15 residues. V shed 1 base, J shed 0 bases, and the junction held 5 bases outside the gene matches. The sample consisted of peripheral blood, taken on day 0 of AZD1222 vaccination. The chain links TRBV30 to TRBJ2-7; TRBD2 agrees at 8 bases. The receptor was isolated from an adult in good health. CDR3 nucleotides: TGTGCCTGGAGTGGACTAGCGCGGATCTCCTACGAGCAGTACTTC. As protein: CAWSGLARISYEQYF.